This T cell receptor beta chain was sequenced in a study of cytotoxic CD8 clonotypes in ibrutinib-treated CLL. Study results and limitations: Public clonotypes were rare and shrank or held steady on treatment.

As to this clone: Antigen: not known.

Using immunoSEQ multiplex PCR, the repertoire was profiled, and TCRdb retains in-frame clones only, with some absent. The sample yields around 140,000 clones, 80% seen once. The CDR3 has 15 residues. The V gene's germline CDR1 is MGHRA and CDR2 YSYEKL. With V trimmed by 3 bases and J by 4 bases, 5 bases remained unmatched. Specimen: PBMCs, collected after 36 months of ibrutinib treatment. The sequence was obtained from a human donor with chronic lymphocytic leukemia. The chain uses TRBV4-1 and TRBJ2-2, with 7 bases that match TRBD1. The CDR3 bases are TGCGCCAGCAGCCATGCGACAGGGCGCACCGGGGAGCTGTTTTTT. Protein product: CASSHATGRTGELFF.